The 14 T cell receptor beta chains below come from one sample, sequenced in a study of blood T cell repertoires in COVID-19. Data came from immunoSEQ multiplex PCR; TCRdb stores just in-frame clones and leaves some out. The sample consists of 330,000 or so clones, 87% of them appearing once. Sequenced input: PBMCs or T cells enriched from blood (not recorded which). The origin of the receptors is a woman aged 30 to 39 who had recovered from COVID-19.

V gene TRBV11-3 combines with J gene TRBJ1-1; D call uncertain. The ends were cut back, 0 bases at V and 8 bases at J, with 7 bases in the middle. The CDR3 has 12 amino acids. The germline gives CDR1 SGHNT, CDR2 YENEEA. The CDR3 bases are TGTGCCAGCAGCTTAGATACGGGGGAAGCTTTCTTT. It is translated as CASSLDTGEAFF.

This clone appeared a few times. This sequence joins TRBV11-2 and TRBJ2-7; D gene ambiguous. From germline, CDR1 is SGHAT and CDR2 FQNNGV. There are 11 residues in the CDR3. Trimming cost V 5 bases and J 2 bases, with 4 bases left between them. DNA of the CDR3: TGTGCCAGCAGCCCTGCCTACGAGCAGTACTTC. Translation: CASSPAYEQYF.

V usage is TRBV9 and J usage is TRBJ1-6, with D uncertain. This CDR3 contains 15 residues. V dropped 3 bases and J dropped 5 bases, with 12 bases sitting between them. In germline, CDR1 is SGDLS, CDR2 YYNGEE. CDR3 coding DNA: TGTGCCAGCAGCGCACGGGATCGAGATAATTCACCCCTCCACTTT. As protein: CASSARDRDNSPLHF. Looking up the rest from reference TRBV9 and TRBJ1-6 gives the full variable domain: DSGVTQTPKHLITATGQRVTLRCSPRSGDLSVYWYQQSLDQGLQFLIQYYNGEERAKGNILERFSAQQFPDLHSELNLSSLELGDSALYFCASSARDRDNSPLHFGNGTRLTVT.

This sequence joins TRBV19 and TRBJ1-1; tentatively, D is TRBD1 (6 bases). Trimming pared 4 bases from V and 8 bases from J, leaving 17 bases between. CDR3 length equals 14 residues. Germline CDR1 reads LNHDA; CDR2 reads SQIVND (reference sequence). The CDR3 protein is CASSNRASLEEAFF. The CDR3 region has the DNA TGTGCCAGTAGTAACAGGGCTTCCCTAGAAGAAGCTTTCTTT.

This clone was detected only a few times. The chain employs TRBV4-1 and TRBJ1-2, with D possibly being TRBD1 (6 bases). The V gene's germline CDR1 is MGHRA and CDR2 YSYEKL. The CDR3 loop spans 16 amino acids. Trimming took 0 bases from V and 4 from J, leaving 15 bases between them. CDR3 region: CASSQERGGRVYGYTF. CDR3 coding DNA: TGCGCCAGCAGCCAAGAGAGGGGGGGGAGAGTCTATGGCTACACCTTC.

V usage is TRBV27 and J usage is TRBJ1-2, with a weak D call TRBD1 (5 bases). From germline, CDR1 is MNHEY and CDR2 SMNVEV (reference sequence). This CDR3 spans 15 amino acids. With 4 bases removed from V and 5 bases from J, the gap between germline ends came to 17 bases. For the CDR3, the DNA is TGTGCCAGCAGTTACTTAGGGGCCATACCATATGGCTACACCTTC. This translates into CASSYLGAIPYGYTF.

The V call is TRBV6-6, the J call TRBJ1-3, with a weak D call TRBD1 (5 bases). The CDR3 has 16 residues. Trimming removed 6 bases at V and 0 bases at J, with 15 bases between. The V gene's germline CDR1 is MNHNY and CDR2 SVGAGI (reference sequence). The CDR3 loop reads CASRSADSSSGNTIYF. CDR3 DNA sequence: TGTGCCAGCAGGTCAGCCGACAGCTCCTCTGGAAACACCATATATTTT.

The rearrangement joins TRBV2 to TRBJ1-6; D ambiguous. CDR1 and CDR2 from the germline V gene are SNHLY and FYNNEI. Trimming left V 4 bases short and J 0 bases short, with 13 bases between. This CDR3 is built from 17 residues. The CDR3 region has the DNA TGTGCCAGCAGTGTCTATATCCCGAGCTCCTATAATTCACCCCTCCACTTT. Amino acids: CASSVYIPSSYNSPLHF. Combining the CDR3 with reference TRBV2 and TRBJ1-6 gives the whole variable domain EPEVTQTPSHQVTQMGQEVILRCVPISNHLYFYWYRQILGQKVEFLVSFYNNEISEKSEIFDDQFSVERPDGSNFTLKIRSTKLEDSAMYFCASSVYIPSSYNSPLHFGNGTRLTVT.

The rearrangement joins TRBV5-6 to TRBJ2-7; D is ambiguous. The V gene lost 0 bases and the J gene lost 1 base, with 11 bases spanning the gap. Germline CDR1 reads SGHDT; CDR2 reads YYEEEE. This CDR3 is built from 15 residues. CDR3 protein: CASSLVETGSYEQYF. For the CDR3, the DNA is TGTGCCAGCAGCTTGGTAGAGACTGGGTCCTACGAGCAGTACTTC.

The chain carries TRBV11-2 and TRBJ1-1; 10 bases line up with TRBD1. The CDR3 has 16 residues. V lost 8 bases to trimming and J lost 4 bases; unmatched junction nucleotides: 13. Germline V gene lookup returns CDR1 SGHAT and CDR2 FQNNGV. The CDR3 loop reads CASSRGWGQGSTEAFF. In DNA, the CDR3 is TGTGCCAGCTCGAGGGGTTGGGGACAGGGGTCCACTGAAGCTTTCTTT.

The chain couples TRBV11-2 to TRBJ1-6, with D possibly being TRBD1 (6 bases). Trimming removed 1 base at V and 5 bases at J, with 12 bases between. Germline-derived CDR1 and CDR2 are SGHAT and FQNNGV. CDR3 size: 16 residues. As DNA, the CDR3 is TGTGCCAGCAGCTTAGTGGCAGGGGTTCATAATTCACCCCTCCACTTT. Its protein product is CASSLVAGVHNSPLHF.

The genes are TRBV9 and TRBJ1-6; 9 bases line up with TRBD1. Germline CDR1 is SGDLS and CDR2 is YYNGEE. The CDR3 covers 16 residues. V was pared by 1 base and J by 10 bases, with 9 bases of the junction left unmatched. CDR3 DNA: TGTGCCAGCAGCGTAAGCGTGGGACAGGGCGAATCACCCCTCCACTTT. Translated, it gives CASSVSVGQGESPLHF.

CDR3 loop: CAISERRAGGDEQYF. CDR3 sequence (DNA): TGTGCCATCAGTGAAAGGCGGGCAGGGGGCGACGAGCAGTACTTC. This rearrangement joins TRBV10-3 to TRBJ2-7; 8 nucleotides agree with TRBD1. This CDR3 is 15 amino acids long. V shed 3 bases and J 5 bases; nucleotides not matched to a gene: 9. In germline, CDR1 is ENHRY, CDR2 SYGVKD.

CDR3 sequence (DNA): TGTGCCAGCAGTGGACAGAACTATGGCTACACCTTC. This sequence encodes CASSGQNYGYTF. The chain uses TRBV25-1 and TRBJ1-2; D perhaps matches TRBD1 (5 bases). The CDR3 runs 12 residues. V was shortened by 4 bases and J by 2 bases, with 5 bases between the two germline ends. From germline, CDR1 is MGHDK and CDR2 SYGVNS.